This TCR beta chain is drawn from a study of blood T cell repertoires in COVID-19. V gave up 7 bases and J gave up 6 bases; unmatched junction bases: 6. The length of the CDR3 is 14 residues. Germline V lookup: CDR1 MNHEY, CDR2 SVGAGI. TCRdb's copy holds only in-frame clones and misses some; the assay was immunoSEQ multiplex PCR. Among 95,000 to 110,000 clones listed, around 85% were seen once. The sequence derives from an elderly woman with active or convalescent COVID-19. The rearrangement uses TRBV6-5 and TRBJ1-6; 7 positions match TRBD1. Sequencing used peripheral blood. CDR3 in DNA: TGTGCCAGCAATGGGCAGGGGGGTAATTCACCCCTCCACTTT. Its protein product is CASNGQGGNSPLHF.